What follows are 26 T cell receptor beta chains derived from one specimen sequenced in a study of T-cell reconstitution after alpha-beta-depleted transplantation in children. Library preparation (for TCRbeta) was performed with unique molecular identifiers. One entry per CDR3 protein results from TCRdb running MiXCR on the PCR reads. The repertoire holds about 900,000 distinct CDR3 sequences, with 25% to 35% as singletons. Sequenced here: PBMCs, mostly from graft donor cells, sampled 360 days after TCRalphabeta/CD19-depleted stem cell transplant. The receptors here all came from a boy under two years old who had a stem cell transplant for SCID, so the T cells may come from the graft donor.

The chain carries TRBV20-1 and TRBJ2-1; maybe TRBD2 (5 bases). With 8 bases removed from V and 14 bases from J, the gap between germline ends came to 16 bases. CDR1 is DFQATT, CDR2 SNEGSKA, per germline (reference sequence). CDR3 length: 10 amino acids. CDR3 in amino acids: CSPDRGREFF. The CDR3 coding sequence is TGCAGTCCTGACCGGGGAAGGGAGTTCTTC.

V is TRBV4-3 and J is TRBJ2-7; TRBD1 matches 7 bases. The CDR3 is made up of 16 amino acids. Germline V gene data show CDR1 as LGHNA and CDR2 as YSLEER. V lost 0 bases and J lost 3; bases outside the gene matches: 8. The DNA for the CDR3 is TGCGCCAGCAGCCAAGATGAGGGACAGTCCTACTACGAGCAGTACTTC. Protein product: CASSQDEGQSYYEQYF.

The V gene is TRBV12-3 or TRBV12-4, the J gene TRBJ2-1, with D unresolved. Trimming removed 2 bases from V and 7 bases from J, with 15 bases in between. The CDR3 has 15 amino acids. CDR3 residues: CASSLRLLSGNEQFF. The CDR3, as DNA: TGTGCCAGCAGTTTAAGACTTCTATCGGGTAATGAGCAGTTCTTC.

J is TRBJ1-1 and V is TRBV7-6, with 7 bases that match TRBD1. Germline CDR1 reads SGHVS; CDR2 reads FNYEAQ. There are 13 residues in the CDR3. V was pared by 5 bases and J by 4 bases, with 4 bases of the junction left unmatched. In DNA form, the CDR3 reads TGTGCCAGCAGCGATGGGACAGTCACTGAAGCTTTCTTT. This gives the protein CASSDGTVTEAFF.

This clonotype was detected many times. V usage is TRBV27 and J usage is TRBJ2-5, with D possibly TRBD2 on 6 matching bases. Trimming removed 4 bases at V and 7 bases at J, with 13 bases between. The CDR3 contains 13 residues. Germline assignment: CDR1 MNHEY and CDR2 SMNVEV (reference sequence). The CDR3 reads CASSWGTYGTQYF. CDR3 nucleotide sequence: TGTGCCAGCAGTTGGGGGACTTATGGGACCCAGTACTTC.

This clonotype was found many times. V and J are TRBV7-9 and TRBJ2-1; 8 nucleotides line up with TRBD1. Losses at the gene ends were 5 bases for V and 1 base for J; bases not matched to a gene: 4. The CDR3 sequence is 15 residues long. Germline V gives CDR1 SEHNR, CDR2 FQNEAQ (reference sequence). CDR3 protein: CASSGGQGSYNEQFF. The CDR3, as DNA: TGTGCCAGCAGCGGAGGACAGGGATCCTACAATGAGCAGTTCTTC.

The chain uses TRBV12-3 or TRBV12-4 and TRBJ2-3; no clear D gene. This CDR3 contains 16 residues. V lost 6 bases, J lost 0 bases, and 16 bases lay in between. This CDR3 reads CASSQYSLHSTDTQYF. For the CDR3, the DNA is TGTGCCAGCAGCCAGTACAGTCTCCATAGCACAGATACGCAGTATTTT.

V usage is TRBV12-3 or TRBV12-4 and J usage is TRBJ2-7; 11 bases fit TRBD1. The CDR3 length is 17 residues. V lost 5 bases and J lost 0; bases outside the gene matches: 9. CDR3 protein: CASSRHQGTGGSYEQYF. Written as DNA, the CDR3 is TGTGCCAGCAGTCGTCATCAGGGGACAGGGGGCTCCTACGAGCAGTACTTC.

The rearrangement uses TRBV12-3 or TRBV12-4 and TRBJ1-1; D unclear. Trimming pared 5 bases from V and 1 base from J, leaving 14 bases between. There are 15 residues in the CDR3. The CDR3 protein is CASSPDRRGNTEAFF. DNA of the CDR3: TGTGCCAGCAGTCCGGACCGGCGGGGGAACACTGAAGCTTTCTTT.

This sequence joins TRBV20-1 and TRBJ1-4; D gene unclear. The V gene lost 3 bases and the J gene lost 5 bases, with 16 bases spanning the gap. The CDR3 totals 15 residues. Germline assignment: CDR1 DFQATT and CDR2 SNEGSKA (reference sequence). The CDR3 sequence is CSASGFGRRNEKLFF. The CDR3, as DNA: TGCAGTGCTAGTGGTTTCGGCAGGCGAAATGAAAAACTGTTTTTT.

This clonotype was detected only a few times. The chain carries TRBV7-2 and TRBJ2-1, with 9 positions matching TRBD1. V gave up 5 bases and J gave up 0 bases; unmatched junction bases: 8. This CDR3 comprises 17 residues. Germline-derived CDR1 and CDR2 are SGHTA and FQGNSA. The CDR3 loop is CASSAHRGQSSYNEQFF. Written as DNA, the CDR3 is TGTGCCAGCAGCGCACACAGGGGGCAAAGCTCCTACAATGAGCAGTTCTTC.

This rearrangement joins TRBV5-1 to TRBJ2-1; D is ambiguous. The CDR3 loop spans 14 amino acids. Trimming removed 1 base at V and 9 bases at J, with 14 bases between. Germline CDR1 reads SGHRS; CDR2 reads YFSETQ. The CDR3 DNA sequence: TGCGCCAGCAGCTTGAAATCGGTAGCTCCTGAGCAGTTCTTC. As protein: CASSLKSVAPEQFF.

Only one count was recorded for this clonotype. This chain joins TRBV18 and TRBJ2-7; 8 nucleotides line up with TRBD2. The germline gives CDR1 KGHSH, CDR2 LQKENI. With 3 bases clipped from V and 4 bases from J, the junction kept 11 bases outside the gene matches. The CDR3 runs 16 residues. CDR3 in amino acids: CASSPVEGGGPYEQYF. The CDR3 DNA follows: TGTGCCAGCTCACCCGTAGAGGGCGGGGGGCCGTACGAGCAGTACTTC.

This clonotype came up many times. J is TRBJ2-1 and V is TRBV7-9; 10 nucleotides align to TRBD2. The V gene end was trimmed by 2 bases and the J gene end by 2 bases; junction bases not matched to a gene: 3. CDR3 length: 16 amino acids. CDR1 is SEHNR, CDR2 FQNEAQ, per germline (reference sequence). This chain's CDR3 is CASSLILAGAYNEQFF. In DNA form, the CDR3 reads TGTGCCAGCAGCTTAATCCTAGCGGGGGCCTACAATGAGCAGTTCTTC.

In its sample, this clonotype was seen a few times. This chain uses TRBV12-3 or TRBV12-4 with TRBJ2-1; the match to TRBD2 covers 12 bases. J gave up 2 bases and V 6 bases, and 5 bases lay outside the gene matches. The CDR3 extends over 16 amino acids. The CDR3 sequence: CASRDGLAGTYNEQFF. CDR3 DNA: TGTGCCAGCAGGGACGGACTAGCGGGAACCTACAATGAGCAGTTCTTC.

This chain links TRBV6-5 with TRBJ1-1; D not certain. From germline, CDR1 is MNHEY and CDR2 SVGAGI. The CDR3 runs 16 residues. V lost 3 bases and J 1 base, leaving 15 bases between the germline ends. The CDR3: CASSYPSRTGNTEAFF. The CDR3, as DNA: TGTGCCAGCAGTTATCCCTCCCGGACGGGGAACACTGAAGCTTTCTTT.

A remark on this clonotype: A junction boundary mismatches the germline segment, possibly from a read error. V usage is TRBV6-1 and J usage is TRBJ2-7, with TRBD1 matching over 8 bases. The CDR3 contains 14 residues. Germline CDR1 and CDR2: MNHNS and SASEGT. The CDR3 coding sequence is TGTGCCAGCAGGCCGGGACAGGTTTCCTCCGAGCAGTACTTC. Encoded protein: CASRPGQVSSEQYF.

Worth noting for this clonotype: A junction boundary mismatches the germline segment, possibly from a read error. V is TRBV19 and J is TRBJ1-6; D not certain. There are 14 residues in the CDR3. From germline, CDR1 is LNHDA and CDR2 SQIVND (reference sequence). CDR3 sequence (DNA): TGTGCCAGTAGTATTGGGTCCTTTAATTCACCCCTCCACTTT. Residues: CASSIGSFNSPLHF.

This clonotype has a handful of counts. CDR3 bases: TGCAGTGCTAGAGTGGCAGCCGGAGATACGCAGTATTTT. Translation: CSARVAAGDTQYF. This chain joins TRBV20-1 and TRBJ2-3; D call uncertain. Germline CDR1 DFQATT, CDR2 SNEGSKA (reference sequence). This CDR3 is built from 13 residues. The V gene lost 1 base and the J gene lost 5 bases, with 10 bases spanning the gap.

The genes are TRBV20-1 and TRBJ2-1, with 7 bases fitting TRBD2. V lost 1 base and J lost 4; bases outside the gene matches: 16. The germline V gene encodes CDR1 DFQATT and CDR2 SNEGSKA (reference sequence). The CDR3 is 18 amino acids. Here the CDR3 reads CSARVLHTSGLRYNEQFF. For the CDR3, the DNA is TGCAGTGCTAGAGTACTACACACGTCGGGACTACGTTACAATGAGCAGTTCTTC.

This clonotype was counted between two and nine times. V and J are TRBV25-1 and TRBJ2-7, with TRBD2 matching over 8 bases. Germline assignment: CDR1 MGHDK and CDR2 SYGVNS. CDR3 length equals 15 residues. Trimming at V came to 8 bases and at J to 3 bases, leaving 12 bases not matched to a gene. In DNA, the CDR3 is TGTGCCAGCCCACCAGAGGTAGCGGGGATCTACGAGCAGTACTTC. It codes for CASPPEVAGIYEQYF.

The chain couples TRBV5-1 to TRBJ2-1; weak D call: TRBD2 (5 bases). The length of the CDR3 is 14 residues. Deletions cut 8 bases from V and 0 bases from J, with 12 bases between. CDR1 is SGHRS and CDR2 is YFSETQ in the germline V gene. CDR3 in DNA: TGCGCCAGTGGGTGGAGGAGCTCCTACAATGAGCAGTTCTTC. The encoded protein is CASGWRSSYNEQFF.

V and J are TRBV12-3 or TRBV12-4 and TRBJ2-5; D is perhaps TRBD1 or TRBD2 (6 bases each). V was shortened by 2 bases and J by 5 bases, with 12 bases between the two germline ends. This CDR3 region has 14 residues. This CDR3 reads CASSLPGAGETQYF. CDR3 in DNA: TGTGCCAGCAGTTTACCGGGGGCCGGTGAGACCCAGTACTTC.

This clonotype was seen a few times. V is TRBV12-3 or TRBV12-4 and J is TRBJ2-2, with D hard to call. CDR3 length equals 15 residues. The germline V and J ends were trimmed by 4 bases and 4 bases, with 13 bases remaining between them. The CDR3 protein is CASSSVFSPTGELFF. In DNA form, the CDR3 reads TGTGCCAGCAGTTCGGTTTTTTCTCCCACCGGGGAGCTGTTTTTT.

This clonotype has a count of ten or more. The CDR3 reads CSGVGASYEQYF. DNA of the CDR3: TGCAGCGGGGTTGGGGCCTCCTACGAGCAGTACTTC. The chain uses TRBV29-1 and TRBJ2-7; tentatively, D is TRBD1 (5 bases). Germline V lookup: CDR1 SQVTM, CDR2 ANQGSEA. This CDR3 has 12 residues. Trimming shortened V by 7 bases and J by 0 bases, and 10 bases separated the two germline ends.

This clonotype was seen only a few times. Here the CDR3 DNA reads TGTGCCAGCAACCCCAGAAACACTGAAGCTTTCTTT. Translating it yields CASNPRNTEAFF. The chain uses TRBV12-3 or TRBV12-4 and TRBJ1-1; D not resolved. V lost 7 bases to trimming and J lost 2 bases, with 8 bases between them. This CDR3 has 12 residues.